These 20 T cell receptor beta chains were all obtained from the same sample, sequenced in a study of blood T cell repertoires in COVID-19. TCRdb keeps only in-frame clones here, not all; method: immunoSEQ multiplex PCR. The data show 240,000 or so clones, roughly 80% seen once. Sequenced input: peripheral blood. All receptors derive from a woman aged 80 or older with COVID-19, enrolled during active disease.

The rearrangement uses TRBV5-1 and TRBJ1-5; no clear D gene. V lost 1 base and J 0 bases, leaving 8 bases between the germline ends. This CDR3 comprises 15 residues. Germline V gene data show CDR1 as SGHRS and CDR2 as YFSETQ. The CDR3, as DNA: TGCGCCAGCAGCTTGAAATCTAATAGCAATCAGCCCCAGCATTTT. Its translation: CASSLKSNSNQPQHF.

The CDR3 protein is CASSPGGRNTEAFF. CDR3 DNA: TGTGCCAGCAGCCCAGGGGGACGGAACACTGAAGCTTTCTTT. The rearrangement joins TRBV5-4 to TRBJ1-1; TRBD1 agrees at 7 bases. J was trimmed by 1 base and V by 4 bases; bases with no gene match: 4. The CDR3 covers 14 residues. Germline V gene data show CDR1 as SGHNT and CDR2 as YYREEE (reference sequence).

The V and J genes are TRBV5-1 and TRBJ1-2; tentative D call: TRBD1 (6 bases). The CDR3 totals 14 residues. The V and J ends lost 0 bases and 3 bases respectively, with 9 bases between them. The germline gives CDR1 SGHRS, CDR2 YFSETQ. In DNA, the CDR3 is TGCGCCAGCAGCTTGGATGGGGGCGACTATGGCTACACCTTC. Translated: CASSLDGGDYGYTF.

The chain couples TRBV6-4 to TRBJ1-1; TRBD1 agrees at 7 bases. The ends lost 10 bases at V and 6 bases at J; junction bases unmatched: 14. In germline, CDR1 is MRHNA, CDR2 SNTAGT. CDR3 length equals 14 residues. Here the CDR3 reads CAIQPDREVPEAFF. In DNA form, the CDR3 reads TGTGCCATCCAACCTGACAGGGAAGTCCCTGAAGCTTTCTTT.

V and J are TRBV18 and TRBJ1-1; no reliable D call. The CDR3 is 14 amino acids. Germline V CDR1 and CDR2: KGHSH, LQKENI. Trimming took off 4 bases at V and 1 base at J, with 10 bases between the two ends. The CDR3 DNA follows: TGTGCCAGCTCACTACTACGGGGGAACACTGAAGCTTTCTTT. Amino acids: CASSLLRGNTEAFF.

V gene TRBV5-1 combines with J gene TRBJ2-7; 9 bases map to TRBD2. V was clipped by 0 bases and J by 2 bases; unmatched bases: 3. The CDR3 totals 15 residues. Germline V gene sequence: CDR1 SGHRS, CDR2 YFSETQ. CDR3 nucleotides: TGCGCCAGCAGCTTGGATAGCGGGAGTCCCTACGAGCAGTACTTC. Translated, it gives CASSLDSGSPYEQYF. Together with reference TRBV5-1 and TRBJ2-7, the CDR3 gives the full variable domain: KAGVTQTPRYLIKTRGQQVTLSCSPISGHRSVSWYQQTPGQGLQFLFEYFSETQRNKGNFPGRFSGRQFSNSRSEMNVSTLELGDSALYLCASSLDSGSPYEQYFGPGTRLTVT.

The chain recombines TRBV19 with TRBJ1-5; D gene uncertain. V lost 3 bases and J 1 base, leaving 10 bases between the germline ends. Per the germline V gene, CDR1 is LNHDA and CDR2 is SQIVND (reference sequence). The CDR3 length is 15 residues. The CDR3 loop is CASSIAQRSNQPQHF. The DNA for the CDR3 is TGTGCCAGTAGTATCGCCCAGAGGAGCAATCAGCCCCAGCATTTT.

The chain uses TRBV6-6 and TRBJ2-6; TRBD2 is a possible D gene (6 bases). The CDR3 contains 15 residues. With 2 bases removed from V and 3 bases from J, the gap between germline ends came to 8 bases. CDR1 is MNHNY, CDR2 SVGAGI, per germline (reference sequence). The DNA of the CDR3 is TGTGCCAGCAGTTACAGGGACTTTGGGGCCAACGTCCTGACTTTC. It translates to CASSYRDFGANVLTF.

The chain has TRBV19 and TRBJ1-3, with D possibly TRBD1 on 5 matching bases. CDR1 and CDR2 (germline): LNHDA, SQIVND (reference sequence). The CDR3 is 15 amino acids. Between the trimmed V and J ends, which lost 6 bases and 0 bases, there was a span of 12 bases. The CDR3 loop reads CASRPRGSSGNTIYF. The CDR3 nucleotides are TGTGCCAGTAGGCCACGGGGGAGCTCTGGAAACACCATATATTTT.

The V call is TRBV18, the J call TRBJ2-1, with a possible D match to TRBD1 (6 bases). This CDR3 is 15 amino acids long. CDR1 and CDR2 from the germline V gene are KGHSH and LQKENI. Between the trimmed V and J ends, which lost 2 bases and 0 bases, there was a span of 8 bases. CDR3 sequence reads: CASSPGQSSYNEQFF. The CDR3 nucleotides are TGTGCCAGCTCACCAGGACAGAGCTCCTACAATGAGCAGTTCTTC.

Written as DNA, the CDR3 is TGTGCCAGCAGCTTCGGGGGGTGGGGCACAGATACGCAGTATTTT. This translates into CASSFGGWGTDTQYF. The chain uses TRBV7-9 and TRBJ2-3; 7 bases agree with TRBD2. V lost 3 bases, J lost 1 base, and 4 bases stayed unmatched. Germline V gene lookup returns CDR1 SEHNR and CDR2 FQNEAQ (reference sequence). CDR3 length equals 15 residues. The full variable domain, rest sourced from reference TRBV7-9 and TRBJ2-3, is DTGVSQNPRHKITKRGQNVTFRCDPISEHNRLYWYRQTLGQGPEFLTYFQNEAQLEKSRLLSDRFSAERPKGSFSTLEIQRTEQGDSAMYLCASSFGGWGTDTQYFGPGTRLTVL.

This rearrangement joins TRBV11-3 to TRBJ2-1; D call uncertain. CDR3 length: 12 amino acids. With 0 bases removed from V and 10 bases from J, the gap between germline ends came to 7 bases. In germline, CDR1 is SGHNT, CDR2 YENEEA. CDR3 protein: CASSLDRFEQFF. As DNA, the CDR3 is TGTGCCAGCAGCTTAGATCGGTTCGAGCAGTTCTTC.

The chain couples TRBV2 to TRBJ1-5; D is unclear. Between the trimmed V and J ends, which lost 4 bases and 4 bases, there was a span of 20 bases. The CDR3 is 17 residues long. Germline V gives CDR1 SNHLY, CDR2 FYNNEI. The DNA of the CDR3 is TGTGCCAGCAGTGGGCGGAGCAGTGTGATGAGTAATCAGCCCCAGCATTTT. Translating it yields CASSGRSSVMSNQPQHF.

The genes are TRBV9 and TRBJ1-3, with D tentatively TRBD1 (5 bases). Germline CDR1 reads SGDLS; CDR2 reads YYNGEE. V shed 1 base and J shed 8 bases, with 10 bases lying between them. CDR3 size: 13 residues. The CDR3 is CASSVTGEDTIYF. The CDR3 coding sequence is TGTGCCAGCAGCGTAACGGGGGAGGACACCATATATTTT.

The chain carries TRBV6-5 and TRBJ2-1; 10 bases are a match to TRBD2. The CDR3 runs 13 residues. Trimming cost V 7 bases and J 7 bases; bases outside gene matches: 4. Per germline, CDR1 MNHEY and CDR2 SVGAGI. The DNA of the CDR3 is TGTGCCAGCAAGATAGCGGGAGGTAATGAGCAGTTCTTC. It codes for CASKIAGGNEQFF.

The V gene is TRBV28, the J gene TRBJ1-4, with a weak D call TRBD1 (6 bases). Germline loops: CDR1 MDHEN, CDR2 SYDVKM. The CDR3 runs to 12 residues. Trimming shortened V by 7 bases and J by 7 bases, and 10 bases separated the two germline ends. DNA for the CDR3: TGTGCCAGCACGCAGGGGCCTGAAAAACTGTTTTTT. Encoded protein: CASTQGPEKLFF.

The J gene is TRBJ1-1, the V gene TRBV2; D may be TRBD1 (5 bases). CDR3 size: 13 residues. Trimming stripped 6 bases from V and 3 bases from J, with 11 bases between. Germline-derived CDR1 and CDR2 are SNHLY and FYNNEI. The CDR3 DNA sequence: TGTGCCAGCAGAACCAGGGTTGACACTGAAGCTTTCTTT. The encoded protein is CASRTRVDTEAFF.

The chain joins TRBV7-3 to TRBJ1-2, with D tentatively TRBD1 (6 bases). Germline CDR1 SGHTA, CDR2 FQGTGA. The CDR3 covers 14 residues. V lost 0 bases and J lost 6, with 11 bases in between. CDR3 loop: CASSLTGGAHGYTF. In DNA, the CDR3 is TGTGCCAGCAGCTTAACAGGGGGGGCTCATGGCTACACCTTC. The variable domain in full, completed from reference TRBV7-3 and TRBJ1-2, reads GAGVSQTPSNKVTEKGKYVELRCDPISGHTALYWYRQSLGQGPEFLIYFQGTGAADDSGLPNDRFFAVRPEGSVSTLKIQRTERGDSAVYLCASSLTGGAHGYTFGSGTRLTVV.

This sequence joins TRBV7-6 and TRBJ1-2; weak D call: TRBD1 (5 bases). Germline assignment: CDR1 SGHVS and CDR2 FNYEAQ. Trimming removed 3 bases from V and 2 bases from J, with 19 bases in between. CDR3 size: 17 residues. CDR3 in DNA: TGTGCCAGCAGCTTGGGGGTGGAGGGGTACGGGAACTATGGCTACACCTTC. Protein product: CASSLGVEGYGNYGYTF. The variable domain in full, completed from reference TRBV7-6 and TRBJ1-2, reads GAGVSQSPRYKVTKRGQDVALRCDPISGHVSLYWYRQALGQGPEFLTYFNYEAQQDKSGLPNDRFSAERPEGSISTLTIQRTEQRDSAMYRCASSLGVEGYGNYGYTFGSGTRLTVV.

With respect to this clone: This same CDR3 is encoded by further DNA sequences in the sample. The chain recombines TRBV24-1 with TRBJ1-2; weak D call: TRBD1 (6 bases). The germline V gene has CDR1 KGHDR and CDR2 SFDVKD. The V and J ends lost 4 bases and 4 bases respectively, with 6 bases between them. The CDR3 length is 12 residues. DNA of the CDR3: TGTGCCACCAGTGAAGGGGGCTATGGCTACACCTTC. It translates to CATSEGGYGYTF.